Described below is a single TCR beta chain sequence and its context. Its antigen remains unidentified. The data were obtained in a study of early T cells in non-severe SARS-CoV-2 infection. Study context: The sequenced material was bulk RNA from unsorted whole blood, and its chains were unpaired.

CDR3 length: 14 amino acids. Germline V gives CDR1 WNHNN, CDR2 SYGVQD (reference sequence). Trimming stripped 7 bases from V and 7 bases from J, with 17 bases between. As part of library construction, unique molecular identifiers were attached to individual cDNA molecules. TCRdb re-analysed the 5' RACE reads in MiXCR, keeping a single row per CDR3 protein. Of 40,000 to 60,000 distinct CDR3 sequences listed, roughly 6.2% are singletons. Broader study findings: Lookups in VDJdb leaned toward anti-spike CD8 responses and missed private and CD4 specificities.

The chain has TRBV10-1 and TRBJ1-5; weak D call: TRBD1 (5 bases). This TCR came from an adult who was a healthcare worker with PCR-confirmed SARS-CoV-2 infection or an uninfected control (not recorded which). Material: whole blood, obtained at baseline. DNA of the CDR3: TGCGCCAGCATCCGGGACGTATTCGGGCAGCCCCAGCATTTT. It yields the protein CASIRDVFGQPQHF.